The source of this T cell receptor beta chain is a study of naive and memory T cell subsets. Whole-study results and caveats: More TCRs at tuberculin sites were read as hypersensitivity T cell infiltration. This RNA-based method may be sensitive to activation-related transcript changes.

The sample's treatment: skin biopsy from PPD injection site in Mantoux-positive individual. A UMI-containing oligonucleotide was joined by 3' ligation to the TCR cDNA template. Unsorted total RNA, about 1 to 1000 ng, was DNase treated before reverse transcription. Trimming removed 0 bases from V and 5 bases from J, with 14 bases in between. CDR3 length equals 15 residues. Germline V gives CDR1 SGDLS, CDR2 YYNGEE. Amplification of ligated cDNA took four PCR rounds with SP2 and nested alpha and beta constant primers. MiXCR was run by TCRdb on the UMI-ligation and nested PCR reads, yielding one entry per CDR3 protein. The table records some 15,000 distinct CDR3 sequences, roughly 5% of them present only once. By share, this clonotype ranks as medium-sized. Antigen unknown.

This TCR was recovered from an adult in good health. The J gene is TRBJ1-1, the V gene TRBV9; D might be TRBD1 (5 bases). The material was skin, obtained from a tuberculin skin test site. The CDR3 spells CASSVVTPRGTEAFF. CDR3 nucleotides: TGTGCCAGCAGCGTAGTTACCCCTCGGGGGACTGAAGCTTTCTTT.